This entry lists 26 T cell receptor beta chains sequenced from one sample in a study of Ad26.COV2.S vaccination and SARS-CoV-2 variants. This sample's treatment: around 19 received Ad26.COV2.S at low or high dose, single or two shots; 5 received placebo; per-sample allocation not given. Sampling was performed 63 days after the first vaccine or placebo injection. Method: immunoSEQ multiplex PCR; TCRdb's copy keeps in-frame clones and lacks some. The sample has around 500,000 clones; 70% to 90% are singletons. Sequencing used peripheral blood, obtained in a trial of Ad26.COV2.S vaccine versus placebo. These receptors all come from a person between 18 and 65 years old who received the Ad26.COV2.S COVID-19 vaccine or a placebo.

The J gene is TRBJ2-2, the V gene TRBV28; TRBD2 might be the D (5 bases). Germline V gene lookup returns CDR1 MDHEN and CDR2 SYDVKM. V lost 4 bases, J lost 7 bases, and 16 bases lay in between. CDR3 length: 15 residues. The CDR3 sequence: CASSSAGLRGGELFF. The CDR3 DNA follows: TGTGCCAGCAGTTCCGCGGGCCTCCGGGGCGGGGAGCTGTTTTTT.

The V call is TRBV6-5, the J call TRBJ2-7; D possibly matches TRBD1 or TRBD2 (5 bases each). V shed 10 bases and J shed 9 bases, with 25 bases lying between them. Germline CDR1 is MNHEY and CDR2 is SVGAGI. The CDR3 has 14 amino acids. The CDR3 is CATTPSGQRFGQYF. The CDR3 bases are TGTGCCACCACCCCTTCGGGGCAGAGGTTCGGGCAGTACTTC.

This chain links TRBV19 with TRBJ2-5; D gene unclear. The germline V and J ends were trimmed by 5 bases and 4 bases, with 17 bases remaining between them. Germline V gene data show CDR1 as LNHDA and CDR2 as SQIVND (reference sequence). This CDR3 contains 15 residues. The CDR3 sequence is CASSATYWAAETQYF. The CDR3, as DNA: TGTGCCAGTAGTGCGACATATTGGGCGGCAGAGACCCAGTACTTC.

The V call is TRBV4-2, the J call TRBJ1-6; a possible D gene is TRBD1 (6 bases). Trimming removed 5 bases at V and 4 bases at J, with 9 bases between. The germline V gene encodes CDR1 LGHNA and CDR2 YNFKEQ. The CDR3 has 14 residues. The CDR3 DNA reads as TGTGCCAGCAGCGCTGGGACATATAATTCACCCCTCCACTTT. Protein: CASSAGTYNSPLHF.

This clone has a handful of counts. The rearrangement uses TRBV18 and TRBJ2-7, with D perhaps assigned TRBD1 or TRBD2 (5 bases each). The CDR3 sequence is 14 residues long. Germline loops: CDR1 KGHSH, CDR2 LQKENI. V lost 1 base to trimming and J lost 2 bases, with 9 bases between them. As DNA, the CDR3 is TGTGCCAGCTCACCACGGAAGGGACCCTACGAGCAGTACTTC. Protein: CASSPRKGPYEQYF.

This clone came up once. The rearrangement uses TRBV9 and TRBJ1-1, with TRBD1 matching 7 bases. Germline CDR1 is SGDLS and CDR2 is YYNGEE. The CDR3 contains 14 residues. The ends lost 4 bases at V and 1 base at J; junction bases unmatched: 4. CDR3 residues: CASSLTGSNTEAFF. The CDR3 DNA reads as TGTGCCAGCAGCTTGACAGGGTCGAACACTGAAGCTTTCTTT.

This chain joins TRBV18 and TRBJ2-5, with unresolved D. Germline assignment: CDR1 KGHSH and CDR2 LQKENI. The CDR3 is 14 residues long. Trimming left V 3 bases short and J 4 bases short, with 12 bases between. In DNA form, the CDR3 reads TGTGCCAGCTCACCTGGCGGCTCCCGAGAGACCCAGTACTTC. It is translated as CASSPGGSRETQYF.

The chain employs TRBV6-2 or TRBV6-3 and TRBJ2-1; D not resolved. The length of the CDR3 is 12 residues. The V gene's germline CDR1 is MNHEY and CDR2 SVGEGT. The germline V and J ends were trimmed by 4 bases and 2 bases, with 3 bases remaining between them. The CDR3 DNA follows: TGTGCCAGCAGTTCCCCCTACAATGAGCAGTTCTTC. As protein: CASSSPYNEQFF.

This clone was counted once. The chain uses TRBV9 and TRBJ1-2; the D gene is possibly TRBD1 (5 bases). V gave up 6 bases and J gave up 4 bases, with 13 bases separating them. Germline CDR1 reads SGDLS; CDR2 reads YYNGEE. This CDR3 spans 13 amino acids. The CDR3 reads CASTRGTLYGYTF. The CDR3 DNA sequence: TGTGCCAGCACCCGTGGGACTCTCTATGGCTACACCTTC.

This chain connects TRBV19 to TRBJ2-7; a weak D match, TRBD2 (5 bases). The CDR3 has 15 amino acids. V shed 5 bases and J shed 0 bases, with 14 bases lying between them. Germline values: CDR1 LNHDA, CDR2 SQIVND (reference sequence). The CDR3: CASSREGHPSYEQYF. CDR3 coding DNA: TGTGCCAGTAGTCGGGAAGGGCATCCCTCCTACGAGCAGTACTTC.

V and J are TRBV4-3 and TRBJ2-3; TRBD2 aligns across 7 bases. CDR1 LGHNA and CDR2 YSLEER come from the germline V gene. This CDR3 spans 17 amino acids. Trimming at V came to 1 base and at J to 2 bases, leaving 9 bases not matched to a gene. The CDR3 DNA follows: TGCGCCAGCAGCCAAGGGAATGGGGGGGGAAACACAGATACGCAGTATTTT. Translated: CASSQGNGGGNTDTQYF.

This rearrangement joins TRBV30 to TRBJ1-1; no definite D call. The CDR3 is 13 residues long. Per the germline V gene, CDR1 is GTSNPN and CDR2 is SVGIG (reference sequence). V was cut by 0 bases and J by 1 base, with 6 bases left in between. CDR3 nucleotides: TGTGCCTGGAGTGTTTGGGGGAACACTGAAGCTTTCTTT. It encodes CAWSVWGNTEAFF.

This clone was recorded only once. J is TRBJ1-2 and V is TRBV29-1; D possibly corresponds to TRBD1 (6 bases). Trimming stripped 4 bases from V and 0 bases from J, with 18 bases between. The CDR3 length is 16 residues. The germline gives CDR1 SQVTM, CDR2 ANQGSEA. This chain's CDR3 is CSVGGAARRANYGYTF. The CDR3 DNA is TGCAGCGTTGGGGGGGCGGCCCGGAGAGCTAACTATGGCTACACCTTC.

The gene calls are TRBV14 and TRBJ2-7; D gene ambiguous. The CDR3 sequence is 13 residues long. Germline CDR1 SGHDN, CDR2 FVKESK. Trimming cost V 1 base and J 2 bases, with 6 bases left between them. The CDR3 DNA reads as TGTGCCAGCAGCCAAGGGGATCCCTACGAGCAGTACTTC. It yields the protein CASSQGDPYEQYF.

The genes are TRBV13 and TRBJ2-7; no definite D call. V dropped 2 bases and J dropped 1 base, with 12 bases sitting between them. This CDR3 contains 15 residues. In germline, CDR1 is PRHDT, CDR2 FYEKMQ (reference sequence). The CDR3 here is CASSLSSRFSYEQYF. In DNA form, the CDR3 reads TGTGCCAGCAGCTTAAGTTCCAGGTTTTCCTACGAGCAGTACTTC. Based on the CDR3 plus reference TRBV13 and TRBJ2-7, the full variable domain is AAGVIQSPRHLIKEKRETATLKCYPIPRHDTVYWYQQGPGQDPQFLISFYEKMQSDKGSIPDRFSAQQFSDYHSELNMSSLELGDSALYFCASSLSSRFSYEQYFGPGTRLTVT.

CDR3 coding DNA: TGTGCCAGCAGCTTAATACCCCAGGGTAGCGGGAGTGCCGGGGAGCTGTTTTTT. As protein: CASSLIPQGSGSAGELFF. This chain connects TRBV7-3 to TRBJ2-2, with 9 bases lining up with TRBD2. The CDR3 spans 18 residues. J lost 6 bases, V lost 1 base, and 12 bases had no gene match. Looked up from germline, CDR1 is SGHTA and CDR2 is FQGTGA.

J is TRBJ1-6 and V is TRBV5-1; weak D call: TRBD1 (6 bases). The CDR3 length is 15 residues. CDR1 SGHRS and CDR2 YFSETQ come from the germline V gene. The ends were cut back, 1 base at V and 7 bases at J, with 12 bases in the middle. The CDR3 DNA is TGCGCCAGCAGCTTGCGGGGGGCTGGGAATTCACCCCTCCACTTT. It specifies CASSLRGAGNSPLHF.

This rearrangement joins TRBV9 to TRBJ2-1; 8 bases are shared with TRBD1. The trim removed 4 bases at V and 3 bases at J, leaving 6 bases unmatched. CDR1 and CDR2 (germline): SGDLS, YYNGEE. The CDR3 length is 15 residues. The CDR3 DNA follows: TGTGCCAGCAGCCCCGGACAGGGCAGCTACAATGAGCAGTTCTTC. It yields the protein CASSPGQGSYNEQFF.

This rearrangement joins TRBV7-9 to TRBJ2-7, with TRBD1 matching over 8 bases. V shed 6 bases and J 0 bases; nucleotides not matched to a gene: 4. CDR1 and CDR2 from the germline V gene are SEHNR and FQNEAQ (reference sequence). The CDR3 has 14 residues. Here the CDR3 reads CASSWTGNSYEQYF. The DNA for the CDR3 is TGTGCCAGCAGTTGGACAGGGAACTCCTACGAGCAGTACTTC.

The chain has TRBV7-2 and TRBJ1-4; tentative D call: TRBD1 (6 bases). Germline V gene lookup returns CDR1 SGHTA and CDR2 FQGNSA. The CDR3 covers 15 residues. Deletions cut 5 bases from V and 5 bases from J, with 15 bases between. CDR3 amino acids: CASSGGRDGNEKLFF. CDR3 DNA: TGTGCCAGCAGCGGGGGCCGGGACGGCAATGAAAAACTGTTTTTT.

The chain links TRBV6-2 or TRBV6-3 to TRBJ2-7; TRBD1 matches at 9 bases. V shed 4 bases, J shed 2 bases, and the junction held 6 bases outside the gene matches. This CDR3 has 15 amino acids. Looked up from germline, CDR1 is MNHEY and CDR2 is SVGEGT. The CDR3 DNA is TGTGCCAGCAGTTTGCAGGACAGGGGACCCTACGAGCAGTACTTC. The encoded protein is CASSLQDRGPYEQYF.

The gene calls are TRBV18 and TRBJ2-1, with D tentatively TRBD1 (6 bases). Trimming cost V 2 bases and J 9 bases, with 14 bases left between them. The germline gives CDR1 KGHSH, CDR2 LQKENI. The CDR3 consists of 14 residues. The CDR3 DNA sequence: TGTGCCAGCTCACCAAGTGGGGGCGTAGTTGAGCAGTTCTTC. This sequence encodes CASSPSGGVVEQFF.

The rearrangement uses TRBV3-1 (or the pseudogene TRBV3-2) and TRBJ2-3, with TRBD2 matching 7 bases. The CDR3 covers 11 residues. V shed 5 bases and J 10 bases; nucleotides not matched to a gene: 3. Germline V lookup: CDR1 LGHDT, CDR2 YNNKEL (reference sequence). CDR3 bases: TGTGCCAGCAGCTCTAGCGGATCGCAGTATTTT. It encodes CASSSSGSQYF.

The chain is built from TRBV27 and TRBJ2-3, with 11 bases matching TRBD2. Germline CDR1 MNHEY, CDR2 SMNVEV (reference sequence). V lost 3 bases to trimming and J lost 0 bases; unmatched junction nucleotides: 5. This CDR3 is 17 amino acids long. CDR3 in DNA: TGTGCCAGCAGTTTCCAGAGACTAGCGGGGAGCACAGATACGCAGTATTTT. It is translated as CASSFQRLAGSTDTQYF.

Details on this clone: Additional DNA sequences in this sample encode the identical CDR3. The chain carries TRBV3-1 (or the pseudogene TRBV3-2) and TRBJ2-2; tentatively, D is TRBD1 or TRBD2 (5 bases each). V was trimmed by 3 bases and J by 2 bases, leaving 7 bases between them. The CDR3 sequence is 14 residues long. Germline V gives CDR1 LGHDT, CDR2 YNNKEL (reference sequence). CDR3 region: CASSQGVNTGELFF. The DNA of the CDR3 is TGTGCCAGCAGCCAGGGGGTTAACACCGGGGAGCTGTTTTTT.

The V and J genes are TRBV7-6 and TRBJ2-3; 14 bases align to TRBD2. This CDR3 comprises 17 residues. Germline CDR1 and CDR2: SGHVS and FNYEAQ. The V and J ends lost 5 bases and 2 bases, in that order; junction bases with no gene match: 6. Here the CDR3 reads CASSQTGLAGATDTQYF. The CDR3, as DNA: TGTGCCAGCAGCCAAACGGGACTAGCGGGAGCCACAGATACGCAGTATTTT.